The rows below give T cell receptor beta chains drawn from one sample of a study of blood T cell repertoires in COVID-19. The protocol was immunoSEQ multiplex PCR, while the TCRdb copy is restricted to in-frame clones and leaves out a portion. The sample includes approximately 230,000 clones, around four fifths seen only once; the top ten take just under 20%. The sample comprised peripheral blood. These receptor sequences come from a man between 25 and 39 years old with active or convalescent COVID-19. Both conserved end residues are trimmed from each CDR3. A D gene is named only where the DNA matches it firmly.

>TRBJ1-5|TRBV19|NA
ASSVQVKQPQH
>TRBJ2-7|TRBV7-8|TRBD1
ASMGTVTYEQY
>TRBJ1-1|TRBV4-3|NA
ASSEATVRTEAF
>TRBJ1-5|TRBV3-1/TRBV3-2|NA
ASTPEEGDLHQPQH
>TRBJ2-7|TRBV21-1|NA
ATTPGQPRGEQY
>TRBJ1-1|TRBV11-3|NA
ASSHGGGASTEAF
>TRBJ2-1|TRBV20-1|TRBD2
SASSGGALYEQF
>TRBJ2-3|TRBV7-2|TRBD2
ASSRTSGRPDTQY
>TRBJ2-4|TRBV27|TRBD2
ASSPQRGGLRAKNIQY
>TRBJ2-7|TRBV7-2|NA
ASSRVGGDSTYEQY
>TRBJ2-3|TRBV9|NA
ASGPGLADTQY
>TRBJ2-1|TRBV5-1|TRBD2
ASSFRLAGGYNEQF
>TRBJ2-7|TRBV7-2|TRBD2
ASSLAQSAGGPYEQY
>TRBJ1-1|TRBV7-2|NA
ASSLLRGPTEAF
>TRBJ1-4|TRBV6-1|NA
ASSDFAGSSWTNEKLF
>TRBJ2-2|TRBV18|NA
ASSPLTVATGELF
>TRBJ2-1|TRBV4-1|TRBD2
ASSPHSGGSQYNEQF
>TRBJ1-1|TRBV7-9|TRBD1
ASSLTGELQGSNTEAF
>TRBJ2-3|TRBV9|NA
ASSATGASALDTQY
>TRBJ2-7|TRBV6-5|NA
ASSLDYEQY
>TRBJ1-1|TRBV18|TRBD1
ASSPARDREAF
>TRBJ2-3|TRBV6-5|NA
ASTPFPTDTQY
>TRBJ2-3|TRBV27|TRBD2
ASSLLAGSTDTQY
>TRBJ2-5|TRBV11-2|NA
ASSLGGPGQETQY
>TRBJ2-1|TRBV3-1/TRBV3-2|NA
ASSQSMAEQF
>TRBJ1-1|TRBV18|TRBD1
ASSQGQGGMNTEAF
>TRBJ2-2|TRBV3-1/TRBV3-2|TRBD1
ASSGQGANTGELF
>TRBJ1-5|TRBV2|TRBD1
ASSKTGWGDGNQPQH
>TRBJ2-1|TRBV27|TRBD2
ASSFLREGRDEQF
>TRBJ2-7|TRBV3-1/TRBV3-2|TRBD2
ASSHSSGSYEQY
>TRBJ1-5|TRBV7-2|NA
ASSLDRARGNQPQH
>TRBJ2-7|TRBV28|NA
ATSTWVRGEQY
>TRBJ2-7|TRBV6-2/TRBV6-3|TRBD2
ASSTGRLAGGLSYEQY
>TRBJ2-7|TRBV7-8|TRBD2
ASSLALAGDLYEQY
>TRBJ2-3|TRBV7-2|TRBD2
ASSSKPPAGITQRTQY
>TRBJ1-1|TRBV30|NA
AWSQAHEAF
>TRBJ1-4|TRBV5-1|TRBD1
ASSLGSYRGNEKLF
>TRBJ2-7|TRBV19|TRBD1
ASTPSGTVIYEQY
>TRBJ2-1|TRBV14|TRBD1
ASSIGQGNEQF
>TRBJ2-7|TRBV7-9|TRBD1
ASSLAQGATYEQY
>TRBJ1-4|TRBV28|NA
ASSAGANEKLF
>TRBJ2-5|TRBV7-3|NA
ASSVGGQQETQY
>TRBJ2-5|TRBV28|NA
ASGPGLRGQETQY
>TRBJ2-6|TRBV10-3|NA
AISESGVSGANVLT
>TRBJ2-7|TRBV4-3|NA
ASSPGLHYEQY
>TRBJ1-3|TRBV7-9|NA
ASSLAGASGNTIY
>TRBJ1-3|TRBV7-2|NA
ASSLRQEAGNTIY
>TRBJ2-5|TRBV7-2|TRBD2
ASSRTSGGYQETQY
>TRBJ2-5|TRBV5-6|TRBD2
ASSLVTSDQETQY
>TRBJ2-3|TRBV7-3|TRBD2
ASSIGTSGYTDTQY
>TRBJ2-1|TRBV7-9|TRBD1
ASTRGQGVVGNEQF
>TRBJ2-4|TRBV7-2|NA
ASSLARVNGNIQY
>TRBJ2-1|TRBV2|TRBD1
ASSRTGVVNEQF
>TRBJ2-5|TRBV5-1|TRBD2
ARSGGGGYQETQY
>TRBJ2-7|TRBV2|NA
ASILNYEQY
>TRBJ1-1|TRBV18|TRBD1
ASSPDRGRNTEAF
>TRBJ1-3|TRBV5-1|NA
ASSLSTRSSGNTIY